A single sample is the source of the 29 T cell receptor beta chains below, sequenced in a study of T cell responses to AZD1222 COVID-19 vaccine. Measured with immunoSEQ multiplex PCR; TCRdb has only the in-frame clones, and not every one. The data contain some 120,000 clones, roughly nine tenths of them singletons. Specimen: peripheral blood, collected on day 0 of AZD1222 vaccination. All receptors derive from an adult in good health.

The chain links TRBV18 to TRBJ2-7; 11 positions match TRBD2. Germline V gives CDR1 KGHSH, CDR2 LQKENI. The CDR3 runs to 16 residues. With 2 bases clipped from V and 6 bases from J, the junction kept 9 bases outside the gene matches. CDR3: CASSPGASGRSGEQYF. CDR3 nucleotides: TGTGCCAGCTCACCAGGGGCTAGCGGGAGGTCGGGCGAGCAGTACTTC.

The V call is TRBV19, the J call TRBJ1-1; weak D call: TRBD1 (6 bases). This CDR3 comprises 12 residues. In germline, CDR1 is LNHDA, CDR2 SQIVND (reference sequence). Trimming pared 6 bases from V and 1 base from J, leaving 6 bases between. DNA of the CDR3: TGTGCCAGTAGGGACAGGAACACTGAAGCTTTCTTT. This gives the protein CASRDRNTEAFF.

The chain recombines TRBV28 with TRBJ2-2; no firm D call. Germline CDR1 is MDHEN and CDR2 is SYDVKM. Trimming took 3 bases from V and 4 from J, leaving 6 bases between them. This CDR3 is 13 amino acids long. The CDR3 nucleotides read TGTGCCAGCAGTTTTTCCCCCACCGGGGAGCTGTTTTTT. Translating it yields CASSFSPTGELFF.

This chain uses TRBV27 with TRBJ1-1; no reliable D call. V lost 5 bases and J 0 bases, leaving 13 bases between the germline ends. Per germline, CDR1 MNHEY and CDR2 SMNVEV (reference sequence). CDR3 length equals 15 residues. The CDR3 DNA reads TGTGCCAGCAGTCGAATGACTGCTTTGAACACTGAAGCTTTCTTT. Translation gives CASSRMTALNTEAFF.

The CDR3 spells CASSYKGTKNIQYF. The CDR3, as DNA: TGTGCCAGCAGTTACAAAGGGACCAAAAACATTCAGTACTTC. The rearrangement uses TRBV6-2 or TRBV6-3 and TRBJ2-4, with D unclear. This CDR3 is 14 amino acids long. V lost 2 bases to trimming and J lost 2 bases, with 7 bases between them. Per the germline V gene, CDR1 is MNHEY and CDR2 is SVGEGT.

The chain joins TRBV19 to TRBJ2-5; 8 positions match TRBD1. V trimming: 5 bases; J trimming: 5 bases; junction bases outside the gene matches: 7. CDR1 and CDR2 (germline): LNHDA, SQIVND (reference sequence). The CDR3 loop spans 14 amino acids. The CDR3 coding sequence is TGTGCCAGTAGTCTCATGGACAGGGAGGAGACCCAGTACTTC. Translating gives CASSLMDREETQYF.

The J gene is TRBJ2-2, the V gene TRBV6-4; weak D call: TRBD2 (6 bases). Germline V lookup: CDR1 MRHNA, CDR2 SNTAGT. The CDR3 has 14 residues. Trimming left V 4 bases short and J 1 base short, with 7 bases between. CDR3 bases: TGTGCCAGCAGTGTTAGCGGGAACACCGGGGAGCTGTTTTTT. As protein: CASSVSGNTGELFF.

The chain's CDR3 is CASSPGETQYF. The CDR3 DNA sequence: TGTGCCAGCAGCCCCGGGGAGACCCAGTACTTC. The chain carries TRBV7-8 and TRBJ2-5; D is unclear. The V end was cut by 5 bases, the J end by 5 bases, with 6 bases between. The CDR3 runs to 11 residues. In germline, CDR1 is SGHVS, CDR2 FQNEAQ.

This clone showed up just once. V usage is TRBV6-5 and J usage is TRBJ2-5; 9 bases are a match to TRBD1. CDR3 length equals 13 residues. After removal of 6 bases from V and 4 bases from J, the junction contained 3 bases not matched to a gene. CDR1 and CDR2 from the germline V gene are MNHEY and SVGAGI. CDR3: CASRGTGRETQYF. In DNA, the CDR3 is TGTGCCAGCAGGGGGACAGGGCGAGAGACCCAGTACTTC.

The chain links TRBV18 to TRBJ2-6; the D call may be TRBD1 or TRBD2 (5 bases each). The CDR3 extends over 17 amino acids. Germline lookup yields CDR1 KGHSH and CDR2 LQKENI. V was pared by 3 bases and J by 0 bases, with 12 bases between. The CDR3 coding sequence is TGTGCCAGCTCACCGACGGGACGGCCCTCTGGGGCCAACGTCCTGACTTTC. Its translation: CASSPTGRPSGANVLTF.

V and J are TRBV28 and TRBJ2-3; 12 bases agree with TRBD2. V shed 1 base and J 3 bases; nucleotides not matched to a gene: 5. This CDR3 spans 17 amino acids. Looked up from germline, CDR1 is MDHEN and CDR2 is SYDVKM. CDR3 nucleotides: TGTGCCAGCAGTTTATCCGGGACTAGCGGGTTAACAGATACGCAGTATTTT. Its protein is CASSLSGTSGLTDTQYF.

The V gene is TRBV9, the J gene TRBJ2-3; the match to TRBD2 covers 13 bases. This CDR3 has 16 amino acids. Trimming took 4 bases from V and 9 from J; bases not matched to a gene: 11. Germline V gene lookup returns CDR1 SGDLS and CDR2 YYNGEE. CDR3: CASSTSGRAGPGTQYF. In nucleotides, the CDR3 is TGTGCCAGCAGCACTAGCGGGAGGGCAGGGCCAGGCACGCAGTATTTT.

The chain carries TRBV4-1 and TRBJ2-7; D is undetermined. V lost 2 bases, J lost 2 bases, and 10 bases lay in between. Germline loops: CDR1 MGHRA, CDR2 YSYEKL. The CDR3 totals 14 residues. The chain's CDR3 is CASSQRLGTYEQYF. The CDR3 DNA follows: TGCGCCAGCAGCCAACGTTTAGGTACCTACGAGCAGTACTTC.

V usage is TRBV25-1 and J usage is TRBJ2-1; 9 bases line up with TRBD1. The CDR3 loop spans 14 amino acids. Looked up from germline, CDR1 is MGHDK and CDR2 is SYGVNS. V dropped 5 bases and J dropped 8; count of bases not matched to a gene: 7. The CDR3 here is CASSSRGTGHEQFF. For the CDR3, the DNA is TGTGCCAGCAGTTCCCGAGGGACAGGGCATGAGCAGTTCTTC.

The DNA of the CDR3 is TGTGCCAGCAGTTACTCTTCTAGCCAAGAGACCCAGTACTTC. Translation gives CASSYSSSQETQYF. This chain joins TRBV6-5 and TRBJ2-5; D remains ambiguous. Trimming pared 0 bases from V and 1 base from J, leaving 6 bases between. This CDR3 has 14 amino acids. Germline values: CDR1 MNHEY, CDR2 SVGAGI.

CDR3 nucleotides: TGTGCCAGCAGTTATTTGACTAGCGCCTACAATGAGCAGTTCTTC. Its protein is CASSYLTSAYNEQFF. The rearrangement links TRBV6-2 or TRBV6-3 to TRBJ2-1; 8 bases map to TRBD2. Germline CDR1 and CDR2: MNHEY and SVGEGT. The CDR3 totals 15 residues. With 3 bases clipped from V and 2 bases from J, the junction kept 3 bases outside the gene matches.

The sample holds one count of this clone. The genes are TRBV7-6 and TRBJ2-3; D uncertain. The germline V gene has CDR1 SGHVS and CDR2 FNYEAQ. The CDR3 length is 13 residues. V lost 0 bases, J lost 7 bases, and 8 bases lay in between. CDR3 in amino acids: CASSLAEGYTQYF. CDR3 DNA sequence: TGTGCCAGCAGCTTAGCGGAAGGGTATACGCAGTATTTT. The whole variable domain, remainder taken from reference TRBV7-6 and TRBJ2-3, is GAGVSQSPRYKVTKRGQDVALRCDPISGHVSLYWYRQALGQGPEFLTYFNYEAQQDKSGLPNDRFSAERPEGSISTLTIQRTEQRDSAMYRCASSLAEGYTQYFGPGTRLTVL.

CDR3 amino acids: CASSLIMGGVSGYTF. The CDR3 nucleotides read TGTGCCAGCAGTTTAATTATGGGGGGGGTCTCGGGCTACACCTTC. This chain uses TRBV28 with TRBJ1-2, with D tentatively TRBD1 (5 bases). V lost 2 bases to trimming and J lost 8 bases, with 18 bases between them. Germline V gene lookup returns CDR1 MDHEN and CDR2 SYDVKM. The CDR3 length is 15 residues.

The chain joins TRBV25-1 to TRBJ1-4; TRBD1 might be the D (5 bases). V was cut by 8 bases and J by 8 bases, with 18 bases left in between. The CDR3 has 14 amino acids. The germline CDR1 and CDR2 sequences are MGHDK and SYGVNS. CDR3: CASGPLGAWEKLFF. The CDR3 DNA reads TGTGCCAGCGGTCCACTTGGGGCCTGGGAAAAACTGTTTTTT.

The chain has TRBV27 and TRBJ1-4; maybe TRBD1 (5 bases). Per germline, CDR1 MNHEY and CDR2 SMNVEV (reference sequence). The V gene lost 3 bases and the J gene lost 3 bases, with 14 bases spanning the gap. CDR3 size: 16 residues. In DNA form, the CDR3 reads TGTGCCAGCAGTTTGAGGGGCGGCAGAGCTAATGAAAAACTGTTTTTT. Encoded protein: CASSLRGGRANEKLFF.

The V call is TRBV19, the J call TRBJ2-2; the match to TRBD2 covers 7 bases. V shed 7 bases, J shed 1 base, and the junction held 6 bases outside the gene matches. Looked up from germline, CDR1 is LNHDA and CDR2 is SQIVND (reference sequence). The CDR3 is 15 amino acids. The CDR3 bases are TGTGCCAGTACCCCACTAGCGAGGAACACCGGGGAGCTGTTTTTT. Its protein product is CASTPLARNTGELFF. The variable domain in full, completed from reference TRBV19 and TRBJ2-2, reads DGGITQSPKYLFRKEGQNVTLSCEQNLNHDAMYWYRQDPGQGLRLIYYSQIVNDFQKGDIAEGYSVSREKKESFPLTVTSAQKNPTAFYLCASTPLARNTGELFFGEGSRLTVL.

The chain links TRBV5-1 to TRBJ2-2; maybe TRBD2 (5 bases). The germline V and J ends were trimmed by 2 bases and 2 bases, with 16 bases remaining between them. The CDR3 is 17 amino acids. CDR1 and CDR2 from the germline V gene are SGHRS and YFSETQ. The DNA for the CDR3 is TGCGCCAGCAGCTTATTGGCCCCTAGCAGTAACACCGGGGAGCTGTTTTTT. This sequence encodes CASSLLAPSSNTGELFF.

This chain uses TRBV5-4 with TRBJ2-5, with D hard to call. This CDR3 comprises 13 residues. Germline V gives CDR1 SGHNT, CDR2 YYREEE (reference sequence). V was cut by 0 bases and J by 5 bases, with 8 bases left in between. The chain's CDR3 is CASSLVLGETQYF. The CDR3 nucleotides are TGTGCCAGCAGCTTGGTGCTCGGGGAGACCCAGTACTTC.

The chain has TRBV28 and TRBJ2-1, with 8 bases aligning to TRBD2. CDR3 length: 13 amino acids. V shed 6 bases and J 6 bases; nucleotides not matched to a gene: 4. Germline V gene sequence: CDR1 MDHEN, CDR2 SYDVKM. The CDR3 loop reads CASRPGLVNEQFF. The CDR3 nucleotides read TGTGCCAGCAGACCGGGACTAGTCAATGAGCAGTTCTTC.

The genes are TRBV19 and TRBJ1-4; 7 bases are a match to TRBD1. Trimming at V came to 7 bases and at J to 3 bases, leaving 8 bases not matched to a gene. The germline CDR1 and CDR2 sequences are LNHDA and SQIVND (reference sequence). CDR3 size: 15 residues. The CDR3 loop reads CASNRGVTANEKLFF. CDR3 in DNA: TGTGCCAGTAACAGGGGAGTAACAGCTAATGAAAAACTGTTTTTT.

The chain is built from TRBV7-9 and TRBJ2-1; TRBD2 matches at 9 bases. CDR3 length: 14 residues. Germline V gives CDR1 SEHNR, CDR2 FQNEAQ (reference sequence). Unmatched junction bases numbered 4, after V lost 0 bases and J lost 10 bases. The CDR3: CASSLAVAGAEQFF. CDR3 DNA sequence: TGTGCCAGCAGCTTAGCGGTAGCGGGAGCGGAGCAGTTCTTC.

V usage is TRBV3-1 (or the pseudogene TRBV3-2) and J usage is TRBJ1-6, with 10 positions matching TRBD1. J lost 10 bases, V lost 0 bases, and 6 bases had no gene match. Germline-derived CDR1 and CDR2 are LGHDT and YNNKEL (reference sequence). CDR3 length equals 16 residues. The CDR3 region has the DNA TGTGCCAGCAGCCAAGAGTGGACAGGGGGAGACTCACCCCTCCACTTT. Protein product: CASSQEWTGGDSPLHF.

The gene calls are TRBV28 and TRBJ1-5, with no clear D. The CDR3 runs 16 residues. V gave up 5 bases and J gave up 0 bases, with 14 bases separating them. In germline, CDR1 is MDHEN, CDR2 SYDVKM. The CDR3 sequence is CASSLNTFYSNQPQHF. DNA for the CDR3: TGTGCCAGCAGTCTCAACACGTTTTATAGCAATCAGCCCCAGCATTTT.

The chain combines TRBV18 with TRBJ2-7; 11 nucleotides line up with TRBD2. The CDR3 length is 20 residues. J gave up 2 bases and V 1 base, and 16 bases lay outside the gene matches. The germline V gene encodes CDR1 KGHSH and CDR2 LQKENI. As DNA, the CDR3 is TGTGCCAGCTCACCACTCCCCATATTCTCCGGGACTAGCGGTGCCTACGAGCAGTACTTC. Its protein is CASSPLPIFSGTSGAYEQYF. Complete variable domain (other parts from reference TRBV18 and TRBJ2-7): NAGVMQNPRHLVRRRGQEARLRCSPMKGHSHVYWYRQLPEEGLKFMVYLQKENIIDESGMPKERFSAEFPKEGPSILRIQQVVRGDSAAYFCASSPLPIFSGTSGAYEQYFGPGTRLTVT.